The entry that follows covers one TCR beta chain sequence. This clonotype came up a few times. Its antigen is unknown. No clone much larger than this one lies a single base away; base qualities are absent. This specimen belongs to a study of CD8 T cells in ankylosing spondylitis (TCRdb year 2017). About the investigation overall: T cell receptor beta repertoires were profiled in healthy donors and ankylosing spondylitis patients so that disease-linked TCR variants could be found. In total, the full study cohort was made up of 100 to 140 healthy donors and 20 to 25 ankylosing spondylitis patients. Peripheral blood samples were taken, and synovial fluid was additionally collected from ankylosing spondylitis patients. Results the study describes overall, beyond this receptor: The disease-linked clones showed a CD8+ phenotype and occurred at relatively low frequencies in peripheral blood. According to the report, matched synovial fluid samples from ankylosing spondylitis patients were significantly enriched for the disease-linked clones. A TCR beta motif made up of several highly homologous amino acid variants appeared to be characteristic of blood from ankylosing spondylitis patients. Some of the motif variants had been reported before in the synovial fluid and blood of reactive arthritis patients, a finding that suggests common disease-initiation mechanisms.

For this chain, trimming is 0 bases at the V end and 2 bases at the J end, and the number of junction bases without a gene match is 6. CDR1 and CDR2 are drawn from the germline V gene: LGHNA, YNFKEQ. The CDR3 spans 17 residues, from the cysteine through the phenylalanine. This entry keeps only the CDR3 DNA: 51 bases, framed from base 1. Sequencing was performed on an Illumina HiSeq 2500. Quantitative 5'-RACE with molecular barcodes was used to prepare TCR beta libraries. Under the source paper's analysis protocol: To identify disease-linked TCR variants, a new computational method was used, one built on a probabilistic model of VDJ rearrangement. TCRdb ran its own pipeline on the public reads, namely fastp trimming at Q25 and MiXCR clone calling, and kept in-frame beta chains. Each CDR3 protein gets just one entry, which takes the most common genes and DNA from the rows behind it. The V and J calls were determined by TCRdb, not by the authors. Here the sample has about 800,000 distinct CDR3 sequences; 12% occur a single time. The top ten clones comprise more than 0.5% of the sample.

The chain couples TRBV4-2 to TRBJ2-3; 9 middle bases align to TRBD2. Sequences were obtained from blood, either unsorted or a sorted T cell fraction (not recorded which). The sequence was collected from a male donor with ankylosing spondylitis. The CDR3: CASSQETLAGYTDTQYF. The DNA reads TGTGCCAGCAGCCAAGAAACACTAGCGGGTTACACAGATACGCAGTATTTT.